This TCR beta chain was obtained from a study of control samples from healthy donors and cancer patients. The assay was immunoSEQ multiplex PCR, and TCRdb's table has in-frame clones only and misses some. The sample consists of about 230,000 clones, approximately 80% of them appearing once. This CDR3 is 15 amino acids long. In germline, CDR1 is SGHTA, CDR2 FQGNSA. V lost 2 bases and J lost 2, with 12 bases in between. This clone turned up a few times. The receptor was derived from a woman aged 55-69 years with lung cancer. Specimen: PBMCs. The chain combines TRBV7-2 with TRBJ2-5, with a possible D match to TRBD1 (6 bases). The CDR3 coding sequence is TGTGCCAGCAGCTTAAACCAGGGGTCACAAGAGACCCAGTACTTC. It codes for CASSLNQGSQETQYF.